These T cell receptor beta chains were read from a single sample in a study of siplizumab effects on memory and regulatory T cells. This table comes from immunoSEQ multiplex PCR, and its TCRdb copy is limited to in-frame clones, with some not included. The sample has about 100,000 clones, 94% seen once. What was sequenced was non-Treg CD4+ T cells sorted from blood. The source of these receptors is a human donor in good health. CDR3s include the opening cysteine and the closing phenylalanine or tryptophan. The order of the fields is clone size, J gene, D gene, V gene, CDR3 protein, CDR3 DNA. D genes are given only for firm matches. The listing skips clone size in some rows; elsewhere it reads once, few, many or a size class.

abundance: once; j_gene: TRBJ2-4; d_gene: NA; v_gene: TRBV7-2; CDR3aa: CASSWGAKNIQYF; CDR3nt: TGTGCCAGCAGCTGGGGGGCCAAAAACATTCAGTACTTC
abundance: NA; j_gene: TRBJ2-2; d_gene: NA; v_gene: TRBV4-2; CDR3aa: CASSQETGRTGELFF; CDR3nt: TGTGCCAGCAGCCAAGAGACAGGGAGGACCGGGGAGCTGTTTTTT
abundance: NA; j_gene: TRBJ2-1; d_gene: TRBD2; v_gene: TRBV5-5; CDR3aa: CASSLGGTRGLYEQFF; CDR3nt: TGTGCCAGCAGCCTTGGTGGGACTAGGGGACTTTACGAGCAGTTCTTC
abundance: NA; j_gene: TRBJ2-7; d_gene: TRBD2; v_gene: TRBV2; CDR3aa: CASSVDSGGLYEQYF; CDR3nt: TGTGCCAGCAGTGTCGATAGCGGGGGTTTATACGAGCAGTACTTC
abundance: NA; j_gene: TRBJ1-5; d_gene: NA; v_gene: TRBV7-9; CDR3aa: CASSSPGPNQPQHF; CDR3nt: TGTGCCAGCAGCTCCCCGGGGCCTAATCAGCCCCAGCATTTT
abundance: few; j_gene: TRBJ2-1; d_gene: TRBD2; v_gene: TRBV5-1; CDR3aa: CASSLTSGSAYNEQFF; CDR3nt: TGCGCCAGCAGCCTGACTAGCGGGAGCGCCTACAATGAGCAGTTCTTC
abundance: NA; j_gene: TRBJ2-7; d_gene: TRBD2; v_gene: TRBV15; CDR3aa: CATSRDKASGIAGYF; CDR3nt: TGTGCCACCAGCAGAGATAAGGCTAGCGGGATTGCAGGGTACTTC
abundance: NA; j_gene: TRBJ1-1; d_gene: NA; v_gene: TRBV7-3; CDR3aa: CASRSSSTAGTEAFF; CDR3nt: TGTGCCAGCAGATCATCATCCACAGCGGGCACTGAAGCTTTCTTT
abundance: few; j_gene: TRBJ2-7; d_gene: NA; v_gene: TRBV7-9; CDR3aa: CASSFRVSEQYF; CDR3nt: TGTGCCAGCAGCTTTCGGGTTAGCGAGCAGTACTTC
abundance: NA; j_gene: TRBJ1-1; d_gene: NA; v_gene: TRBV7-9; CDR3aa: CASSFGGAEAFF; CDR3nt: TGTGCCAGCAGCTTCGGAGGGGCTGAAGCTTTCTTT
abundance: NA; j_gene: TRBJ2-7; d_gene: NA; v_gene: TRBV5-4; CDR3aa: CASSSLSYEQYF; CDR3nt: TGTGCCAGCAGCTCGCTATCCTACGAGCAGTACTTC
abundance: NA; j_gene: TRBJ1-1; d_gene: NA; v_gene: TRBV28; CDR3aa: CASSTSAGGTEAFF; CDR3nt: TGTGCCAGCAGTACCTCAGCGGGGGGCACTGAAGCTTTCTTT
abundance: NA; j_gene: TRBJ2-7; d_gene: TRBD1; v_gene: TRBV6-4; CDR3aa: CASSGQGRRSYEQYF; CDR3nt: TGTGCCAGCAGTGGACAGGGTCGGAGGAGCTACGAGCAGTACTTC
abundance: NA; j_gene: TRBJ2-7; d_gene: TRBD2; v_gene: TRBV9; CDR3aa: CASSVGGGSTGEQYF; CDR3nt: TGTGCCAGCAGCGTAGGGGGCGGGAGTACTGGCGAGCAGTACTTC
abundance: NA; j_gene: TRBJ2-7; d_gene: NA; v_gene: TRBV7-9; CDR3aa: CASRPDGTYEQYF; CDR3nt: TGTGCCAGCAGACCGGACGGAACCTACGAGCAGTACTTC
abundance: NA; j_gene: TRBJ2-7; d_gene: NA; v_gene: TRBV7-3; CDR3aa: CASRPTGHGSDEQYF; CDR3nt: TGTGCCAGCAGACCTACGGGGCACGGGTCCGACGAGCAGTACTTC
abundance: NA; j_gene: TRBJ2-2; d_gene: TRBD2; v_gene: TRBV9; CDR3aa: CASSALAGGITGELFF; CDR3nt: TGTGCCAGCAGCGCACTAGCGGGAGGGATTACCGGGGAGCTGTTTTTT
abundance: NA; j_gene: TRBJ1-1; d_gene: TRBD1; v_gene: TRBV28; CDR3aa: CASSFTGVTEAFF; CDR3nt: TGTGCCAGCAGTTTTACAGGGGTGACTGAAGCTTTCTTT
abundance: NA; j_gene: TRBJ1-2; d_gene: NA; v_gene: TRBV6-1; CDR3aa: CASTKDRRVYGYTF; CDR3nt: TGTGCCAGCACCAAGGACAGACGAGTCTATGGCTACACCTTC
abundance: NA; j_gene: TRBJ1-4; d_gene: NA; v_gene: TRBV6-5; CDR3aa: CASSYNRDKGKLFF; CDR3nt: TGTGCCAGCAGTTACAATCGGGACAAAGGGAAACTGTTTTTT
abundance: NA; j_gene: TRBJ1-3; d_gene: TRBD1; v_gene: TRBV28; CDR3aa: CASRTVSGGSGNTIYF; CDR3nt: TGTGCCAGCAGGACCGTATCAGGGGGCTCTGGAAACACCATATATTTT
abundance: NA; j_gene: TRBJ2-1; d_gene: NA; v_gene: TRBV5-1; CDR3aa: CASSLAEDREQFF; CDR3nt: TGCGCCAGCAGCTTGGCGGAGGACCGTGAGCAGTTCTTC
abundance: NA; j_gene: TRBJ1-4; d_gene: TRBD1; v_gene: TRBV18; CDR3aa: CASSPGTGNEKLFF; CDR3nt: TGTGCCAGCTCACCCGGGACAGGGAATGAAAAACTGTTTTTT
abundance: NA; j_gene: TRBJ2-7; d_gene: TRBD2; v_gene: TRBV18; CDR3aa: CASSPPGLAGKAEQYF; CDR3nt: TGTGCCAGCTCACCACCGGGACTAGCGGGAAAGGCCGAGCAGTACTTC
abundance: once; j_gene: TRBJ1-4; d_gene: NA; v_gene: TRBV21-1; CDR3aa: CASPNPQVSNEKLFF; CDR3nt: TGTGCCAGCCCCAACCCCCAGGTTTCTAATGAAAAACTGTTTTTT
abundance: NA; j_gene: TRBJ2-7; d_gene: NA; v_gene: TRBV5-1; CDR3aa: CASSPRYSYEQYF; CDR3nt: TGCGCCAGCAGCCCAAGGTATTCCTACGAGCAGTACTTC
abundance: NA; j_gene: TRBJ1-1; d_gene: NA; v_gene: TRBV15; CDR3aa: CATSRRRTVIRNTEAFF; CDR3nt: TGTGCCACCAGCAGACGAAGGACTGTGATTAGGAACACTGAAGCTTTCTTT
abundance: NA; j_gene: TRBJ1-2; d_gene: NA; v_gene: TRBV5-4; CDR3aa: CASSTRGDYGYTF; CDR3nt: TGTGCCAGCAGCACCAGGGGTGACTATGGCTACACCTTC
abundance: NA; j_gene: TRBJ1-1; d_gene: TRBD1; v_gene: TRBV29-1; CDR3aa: CSVRQGRRTEAFF; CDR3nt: TGCAGCGTTAGACAGGGGAGGAGGACTGAAGCTTTCTTT
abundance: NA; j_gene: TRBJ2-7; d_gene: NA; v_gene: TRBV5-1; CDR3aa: CASSLGPSSYEQYF; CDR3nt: TGCGCCAGCAGCTTGGGACCGAGCTCCTACGAGCAGTACTTC
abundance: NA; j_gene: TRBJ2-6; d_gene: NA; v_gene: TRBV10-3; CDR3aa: CAITEPGANVLTF; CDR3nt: TGTGCCATCACGGAGCCTGGGGCCAACGTCCTGACTTTC
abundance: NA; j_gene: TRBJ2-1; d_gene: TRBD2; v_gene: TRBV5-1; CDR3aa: CASSLTSGSVNEQFF; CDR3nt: TGCGCCAGCAGCTTGACAAGCGGGAGTGTAAATGAGCAGTTCTTC
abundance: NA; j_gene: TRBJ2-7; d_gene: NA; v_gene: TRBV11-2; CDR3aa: CASSLGAHISYEQYF; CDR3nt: TGTGCCAGCAGCTTAGGGGCCCACATTTCCTACGAGCAGTACTTC
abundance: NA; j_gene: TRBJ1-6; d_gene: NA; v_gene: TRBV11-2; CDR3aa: CASSLVRGGISPLHF; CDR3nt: TGTGCCAGCAGCTTAGTCAGGGGTGGGATTTCACCCCTCCACTTT
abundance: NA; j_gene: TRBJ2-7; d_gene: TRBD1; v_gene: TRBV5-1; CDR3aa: CASSLDGTVSYEQYF; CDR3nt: TGCGCCAGCAGCTTGGATGGGACAGTATCCTACGAGCAGTACTTC
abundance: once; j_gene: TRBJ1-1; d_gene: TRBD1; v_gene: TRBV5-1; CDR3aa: CASSATGGGTEAFF; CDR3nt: TGCGCCAGCAGCGCTACAGGGGGCGGGACTGAAGCTTTCTTT
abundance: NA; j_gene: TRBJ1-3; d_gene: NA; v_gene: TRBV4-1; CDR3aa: CASSPGSGNTIYF; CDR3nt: TGCGCCAGCAGCCCAGGATCCGGAAACACCATATATTTT
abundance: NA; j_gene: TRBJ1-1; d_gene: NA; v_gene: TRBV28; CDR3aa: CASSPRVFGTEAFF; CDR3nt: TGTGCCAGCAGTCCTAGGGTCTTCGGCACTGAAGCTTTCTTT
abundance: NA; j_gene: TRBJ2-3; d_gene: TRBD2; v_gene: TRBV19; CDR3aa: CASSALAGLTDTQYF; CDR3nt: TGTGCCAGTAGTGCCCTAGCGGGATTGACAGATACGCAGTATTTT
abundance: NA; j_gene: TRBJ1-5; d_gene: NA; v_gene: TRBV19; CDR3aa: CASSEGRGRGSNQPQHF; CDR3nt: TGTGCCAGTAGTGAAGGCCGGGGGCGAGGTAGCAATCAGCCCCAGCATTTT
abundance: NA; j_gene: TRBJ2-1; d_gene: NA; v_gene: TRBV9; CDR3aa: CASSTDREQFF; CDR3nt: TGTGCCAGCAGCACCGACAGAGAGCAGTTCTTC
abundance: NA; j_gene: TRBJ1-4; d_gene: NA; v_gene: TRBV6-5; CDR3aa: CASSSGRNNEKLFF; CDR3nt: TGTGCCAGCAGTTCTGGGCGTAATAATGAAAAACTGTTTTTT
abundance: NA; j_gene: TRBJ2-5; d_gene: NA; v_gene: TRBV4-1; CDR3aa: CASSQAGQREETQYF; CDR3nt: TGCGCCAGCAGCCAAGCGGGACAACGCGAAGAGACCCAGTACTTC
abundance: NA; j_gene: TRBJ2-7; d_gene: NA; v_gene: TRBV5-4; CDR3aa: CASSPPGQGTYEQYF; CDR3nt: TGTGCCAGCAGCCCCCCGGGGCAGGGGACCTACGAGCAGTACTTC
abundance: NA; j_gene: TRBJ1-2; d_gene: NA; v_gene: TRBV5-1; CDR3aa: CASSPRREGYTF; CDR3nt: TGCGCCAGCAGCCCGCGCCGGGAGGGCTACACCTTC
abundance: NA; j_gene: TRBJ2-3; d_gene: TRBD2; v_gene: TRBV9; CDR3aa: CASSVDLRTSGSVTDTQYF; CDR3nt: TGTGCCAGCAGCGTAGACCTTAGGACTAGCGGGAGTGTCACAGATACGCAGTATTTT
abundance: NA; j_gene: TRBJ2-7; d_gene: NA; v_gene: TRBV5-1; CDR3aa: CASSLGYEQYF; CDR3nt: TGCGCCAGCAGCTTGGGTTACGAGCAGTACTTC
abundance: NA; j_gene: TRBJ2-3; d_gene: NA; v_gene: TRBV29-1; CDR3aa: CSVDRESTDTQYF; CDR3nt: TGCAGCGTTGATAGAGAGAGCACAGATACGCAGTATTTT
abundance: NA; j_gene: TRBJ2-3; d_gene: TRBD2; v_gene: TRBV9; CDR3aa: CASTREDGTDTQYF; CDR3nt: TGTGCCAGCACCCGGGAGGATGGGACAGATACGCAGTATTTT
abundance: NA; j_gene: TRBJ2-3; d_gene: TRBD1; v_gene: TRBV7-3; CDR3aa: CASSHDRGPDTQYF; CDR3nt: TGTGCCAGCAGTCACGACAGGGGACCAGATACGCAGTATTTT
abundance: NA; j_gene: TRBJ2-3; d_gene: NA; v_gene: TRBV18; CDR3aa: CASSPASATDTQYF; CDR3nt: TGTGCCAGCTCACCAGCCAGCGCCACAGATACGCAGTATTTT
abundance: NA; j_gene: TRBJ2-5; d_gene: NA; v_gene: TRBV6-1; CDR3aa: CASVLRGETQYF; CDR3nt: TGTGCCAGCGTGCTAAGGGGGGAGACCCAGTACTTC
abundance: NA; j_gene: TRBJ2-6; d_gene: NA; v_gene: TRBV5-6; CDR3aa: CASSLPGLSSGANVLTF; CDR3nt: TGTGCCAGCAGCTTGCCGGGCCTGAGCTCTGGGGCCAACGTCCTGACTTTC
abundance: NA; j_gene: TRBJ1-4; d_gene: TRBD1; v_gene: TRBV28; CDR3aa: CASSWDRVNEKLFF; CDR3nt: TGTGCCAGCAGTTGGGACAGGGTTAATGAAAAACTGTTTTTT